These 24 T cell receptor beta chains came from one sample sequenced in a study of patients and donors after allogeneic stem cell transplantation. TCRdb re-analysed the RT-PCR reads in MiXCR, keeping a single row per CDR3 protein. The sample has 390,000 or so distinct CDR3 sequences, around 15% seen once. The sample was blood, either unsorted or a sorted T cell fraction (not recorded which). Source of these receptors: a human donor who was either an allogeneic HSCT recipient or a stem cell or donor lymphocyte infusion donor (not recorded which). It is not recorded whose cells these are; they may come from a transplant donor.

The table lists this clonotype with a few counts. This rearrangement joins TRBV4-1 to TRBJ2-6; D might be TRBD1 or TRBD2, each matching 6 bases. The CDR3 is made up of 16 amino acids. Germline loops: CDR1 MGHRA, CDR2 YSYEKL. V lost 2 bases and J 5 bases, leaving 13 bases between the germline ends. The DNA of the CDR3 is TGCGCCAGCAGCCAATCGTGGGGGGCTTGGGCCAACGTCCTGACTTTC. Its protein is CASSQSWGAWANVLTF.

The V and J genes are TRBV20-1 and TRBJ2-3; D not resolved. V shed 3 bases and J shed 2 bases, with 6 bases lying between them. In germline, CDR1 is DFQATT, CDR2 SNEGSKA (reference sequence). This CDR3 contains 12 residues. CDR3: CSARNFTDTQYF. The CDR3 DNA reads as TGCAGTGCTAGGAACTTCACAGATACGCAGTATTTT.

This clonotype was seen repeatedly, ten times or more. This sequence joins TRBV5-6 and TRBJ1-1; a weak D match, TRBD1 (5 bases). Trimming removed 4 bases from V and 6 bases from J, with 13 bases in between. This CDR3 comprises 13 residues. Germline V lookup: CDR1 SGHDT, CDR2 YYEEEE. For the CDR3, the DNA is TGTGCCAGCAGCCGCAGGGAGGTCGCTGAAGCTTTCTTT. Translation: CASSRREVAEAFF.

The chain couples TRBV29-1 to TRBJ1-1; no clear D gene. The V end was cut by 4 bases, the J end by 3 bases, with 6 bases between. The germline V gene has CDR1 SQVTM and CDR2 ANQGSEA. The CDR3 sequence is 11 residues long. Here the CDR3 DNA reads TGCAGCGTTGCTAAGGACACTGAAGCTTTCTTT. It codes for CSVAKDTEAFF.

This rearrangement joins TRBV20-1 to TRBJ1-4; D unresolved. V lost 0 bases and J lost 15, with 17 bases in between. The CDR3 has 13 amino acids. The germline V gene has CDR1 DFQATT and CDR2 SNEGSKA (reference sequence). This CDR3 is CSAREALLNWVFF. CDR3 nucleotides: TGCAGTGCTAGAGAGGCCCTCCTCAATTGGGTGTTTTTT.

Here the CDR3 reads CASSQEGRGGNQPQHF. The CDR3 region has the DNA TGCGCCAGCAGCCAAGAGGGCAGGGGGGGCAATCAGCCCCAGCATTTT. The rearrangement joins TRBV4-1 to TRBJ1-5, with 7 bases matching TRBD1. Germline CDR1 is MGHRA and CDR2 is YSYEKL. The CDR3 sequence is 16 residues long. The J segment lost 2 bases and the V segment lost 0 bases, leaving 4 bases of the junction unmatched.

The chain employs TRBV5-1 and TRBJ2-7; 7 bases align to TRBD2. CDR1 SGHRS and CDR2 YFSETQ come from the germline V gene. This CDR3 contains 16 residues. J gave up 2 bases and V 2 bases, and 10 bases lay outside the gene matches. CDR3 DNA sequence: TGCGCCAGCAGCTTCATCCCAGGCGGGGGTCCCTACGAGCAGTACTTC. Translating gives CASSFIPGGGPYEQYF.

This chain links TRBV6-1 with TRBJ2-1, with D perhaps being TRBD1 or TRBD2 (5 bases each). The germline V gene has CDR1 MNHNS and CDR2 SASEGT. The CDR3 contains 14 residues. Trimming stripped 6 bases from V and 2 bases from J, with 11 bases between. The CDR3 bases are TGTGCCAGCAGCGGGGACCCTCCCTACAATGAGCAGTTCTTC. Its protein is CASSGDPPYNEQFF.

This clonotype showed up just a few times. V usage is TRBV29-1 and J usage is TRBJ2-1, with D possibly matching TRBD2 (6 bases). This CDR3 has 15 residues. The V gene's germline CDR1 is SQVTM and CDR2 ANQGSEA. Deletions cut 4 bases from V and 4 bases from J, with 17 bases between. The CDR3 bases are TGCAGCGTTGGGGGTTGGGGGAGGCGGTACAATGAGCAGTTCTTC. It specifies CSVGGWGRRYNEQFF.

This sequence joins TRBV7-9 and TRBJ2-3; D call uncertain. CDR1 is SEHNR, CDR2 FQNEAQ, per germline (reference sequence). Trimming cost V 6 bases and J 8 bases, with 6 bases left between them. The CDR3 runs to 10 residues. The CDR3 protein is CASRFGTQYF. In DNA, the CDR3 is TGTGCCAGCAGATTTGGTACGCAGTATTTT.

This clonotype was detected only a few times. This CDR3 reads CASSRQDSSKQYF. The CDR3 nucleotides are TGTGCCAGCAGCCGTCAGGACTCCTCGAAGCAGTACTTC. V is TRBV9 and J is TRBJ2-7; a possible D gene is TRBD2 (5 bases). The CDR3 length is 13 residues. Germline CDR1 SGDLS, CDR2 YYNGEE. V was cut by 4 bases and J by 8 bases, with 16 bases left in between. The full variable domain, its missing parts supplied by reference TRBV9 and TRBJ2-7, is DSGVTQTPKHLITATGQRVTLRCSPRSGDLSVYWYQQSLDQGLQFLIQYYNGEERAKGNILERFSAQQFPDLHSELNLSSLELGDSALYFCASSRQDSSKQYFGPGTRLTVT.

The chain joins TRBV20-1 to TRBJ2-3; D may match TRBD1 or TRBD2 (6 bases each). Trimming took off 3 bases at V and 3 bases at J, with 13 bases between the two ends. This CDR3 contains 14 residues. Germline V gene data show CDR1 as DFQATT and CDR2 as SNEGSKA (reference sequence). CDR3 region: CSASFRRGTDTQYF. CDR3 in DNA: TGCAGTGCTAGCTTCAGGAGGGGGACAGATACGCAGTATTTT.

This clonotype was observed a few times. CDR3 amino acids: CASSLSGMNTGELFF. The CDR3 DNA sequence: TGTGCCAGCAGCTTATCTGGAATGAACACCGGGGAGCTGTTTTTT. The V and J genes are TRBV7-8 and TRBJ2-2, with D unclear. The CDR3 contains 15 residues. The V gene's germline CDR1 is SGHVS and CDR2 FQNEAQ. The ends were cut back, 2 bases at V and 1 base at J, with 8 bases in the middle.

This clonotype turned up a few times. The chain combines TRBV7-9 with TRBJ1-5, with no clear D. CDR1 and CDR2 from the germline V gene are SEHNR and FQNEAQ (reference sequence). The CDR3 runs 13 residues. The V gene lost 5 bases and the J gene lost 6 bases, with 11 bases spanning the gap. The CDR3 DNA is TGTGCCAGCAGCCGCGGGTTTTTTCAGCCCCAGCATTTT. The encoded protein is CASSRGFFQPQHF.

The table lists this clonotype with a few counts. This chain connects TRBV12-3 or TRBV12-4 to TRBJ2-4; D call uncertain. The V end lost 8 bases, the J end lost 0 bases, and 17 bases lay between the germline ends. The CDR3 consists of 16 residues. The CDR3 loop is CASAPGPGVAKNIQYF. As DNA, the CDR3 is TGTGCCAGCGCCCCCGGTCCGGGTGTAGCCAAAAACATTCAGTACTTC.

The CDR3 coding sequence is TGTGCCAGCAGTGTAGTAGGGACGGGCACCGGGGAGCTGTTTTTT. This gives the protein CASSVVGTGTGELFF. The gene calls are TRBV2 and TRBJ2-2; D assignment may be TRBD1 or TRBD2 (5 bases each). The CDR3 is 15 amino acids. V dropped 4 bases and J dropped 4 bases, with 13 bases sitting between them. Looked up from germline, CDR1 is SNHLY and CDR2 is FYNNEI.

This chain links TRBV7-2 with TRBJ2-3; D ambiguous. CDR3 length: 15 residues. Germline values: CDR1 SGHTA, CDR2 FQGNSA. V lost 2 bases and J lost 1, with 10 bases in between. The CDR3 protein is CASSLRLGRTDTQYF. The CDR3, as DNA: TGTGCCAGCAGCTTACGGCTGGGCCGCACAGATACGCAGTATTTT. The complete variable domain, with remaining parts taken from reference TRBV7-2 and TRBJ2-3, reads GAGVSQSPSNKVTEKGKDVELRCDPISGHTALYWYRQSLGQGLEFLIYFQGNSAPDKSGLPSDRFSAERTGGSVSTLTIQRTQQEDSAVYLCASSLRLGRTDTQYFGPGTRLTVL.

This clonotype was counted only a few times. The rearrangement uses TRBV3-1 and TRBJ2-5, with 13 bases identical to TRBD2. After removal of 4 bases from V and 2 bases from J, the junction contained 4 bases not matched to a gene. The CDR3 is 16 residues long. Looked up from germline, CDR1 is LGHDT and CDR2 is YNNKEL (reference sequence). DNA for the CDR3: TGTGCCAGCAGCCGACTAGCGGGGGGCCGACAAGAGACCCAGTACTTC. This translates into CASSRLAGGRQETQYF.

This clonotype has just a few counts. The chain joins TRBV20-1 to TRBJ2-5, with D perhaps matching TRBD1 (5 bases). The germline V and J ends were trimmed by 7 bases and 7 bases, with 19 bases remaining between them. This CDR3 region has 13 residues. Per the germline V gene, CDR1 is DFQATT and CDR2 is SNEGSKA (reference sequence). Written as DNA, the CDR3 is TGCAGTGTAAATGGACAACGCCCGTGGACCCAGTACTTC. This gives the protein CSVNGQRPWTQYF.

CDR3 sequence (DNA): TGTGCCTGGAGTGGTCAGAGTGGGACTGAAGCTTTCTTT. It is translated as CAWSGQSGTEAFF. The chain carries TRBV30 and TRBJ1-1; the D is unclear. V was trimmed by 1 base and J by 5 bases, leaving 11 bases between them. The CDR3 totals 13 residues. CDR1 is GTSNPN and CDR2 is SVGIG in the germline V gene (reference sequence).

The chain joins TRBV12-3 or TRBV12-4 to TRBJ2-2; D unresolved. The CDR3 runs 13 residues. The germline V and J ends were trimmed by 2 bases and 9 bases, with 10 bases remaining between them. DNA for the CDR3: TGTGCCAGCAGTTTACTAGTGAACAGGGAGCTGTTTTTT. It encodes CASSLLVNRELFF.

The chain combines TRBV7-8 with TRBJ2-7; TRBD2 aligns across 10 bases. The CDR3 runs to 16 residues. Germline CDR1 reads SGHVS; CDR2 reads FQNEAQ. Trimming removed 0 bases from V and 7 bases from J; junction bases left unmatched: 9. In DNA form, the CDR3 reads TGTGCCAGCAGCTTAGCGGGAGCGGGAGGGCCTCGTGAGCAGTACTTC. Residues: CASSLAGAGGPREQYF.

V is TRBV27 and J is TRBJ2-1; D unresolved. This CDR3 spans 14 amino acids. Trimming cost V 6 bases and J 10 bases, with 19 bases left between them. CDR1 is MNHEY, CDR2 SMNVEV, per germline (reference sequence). The CDR3 DNA sequence: TGTGCCAGCAGATCTGGACCTCCGCAACGAGAGCAGTTCTTC. Protein sequence: CASRSGPPQREQFF.

The chain couples TRBV11-3 to TRBJ2-7; perhaps D is TRBD1 or TRBD2 (5 bases each). V was shortened by 3 bases and J by 9 bases, with 18 bases between the two germline ends. This CDR3 is 14 amino acids long. The germline gives CDR1 SGHNT, CDR2 YENEEA. CDR3 nucleotide sequence: TGTGCCAGCAGCTTCTGTAGGGGACCGCTGGGGCAGTACTTC. Its protein product is CASSFCRGPLGQYF.